Below are 26 T cell receptor beta chains sequenced from a single sample in a study of T cells in Graves' hyperthyroidism and ophthalmopathy. Regions amplified from RNA transcripts were the TCR beta CDR3 regions. First-round RT-PCR targeting the TCR CDR3 was performed with the HTBI primer set. TCRdb reanalysed the multiplex PCR reads using MiXCR and keeps one entry per CDR3 protein. The profile shows 250,000 to 300,000 distinct CDR3 sequences, about 15% of them singletons. Sample: blood. These receptors were taken from a woman between 55 and 75 years old with Graves' ophthalmopathy.

V gene TRBV19 combines with J gene TRBJ2-6; TRBD2 is a possible D gene (6 bases). Trimming removed 4 bases from V and 2 bases from J, with 6 bases in between. Germline lookup yields CDR1 LNHDA and CDR2 SQIVND (reference sequence). The CDR3 covers 14 residues. The CDR3 sequence is CASSSGTGANVLTF. Written as DNA, the CDR3 is TGTGCCAGTAGTAGCGGGACTGGGGCCAACGTCCTGACTTTC.

This clonotype was counted many times. This chain connects TRBV28 to TRBJ1-1; the D is unclear. This CDR3 spans 16 amino acids. CDR1 and CDR2 (germline): MDHEN, SYDVKM. The germline V and J ends were trimmed by 7 bases and 7 bases, with 25 bases remaining between them. CDR3 nucleotides: TGTGCCAGCACCCCCGCAGAAGCGGGGAATTCTAATGAAGCTTTCTTT. Translation: CASTPAEAGNSNEAFF.

The sample holds one count of this clonotype. V gene TRBV5-8 combines with J gene TRBJ1-2, with D unresolved. The CDR3 runs to 13 residues. Per the germline V gene, CDR1 is SGHTS and CDR2 is YDEGEE. The V end lost 2 bases, the J end lost 5 bases, and 10 bases lay between the germline ends. The CDR3 here is CASSFGRIYGYTF. DNA of the CDR3: TGTGCCAGCAGCTTCGGACGGATTTATGGCTACACCTTC.

At least ten counts were recorded for this clonotype. The rearrangement links TRBV7-9 to TRBJ1-3, with D unresolved. The CDR3 sequence is 14 residues long. Germline V gene data show CDR1 as SEHNR and CDR2 as FQNEAQ (reference sequence). Deletions cut 6 bases from V and 0 bases from J, with 9 bases between. CDR3 in amino acids: CASRAGSSGNTIYF. DNA for the CDR3: TGTGCCAGCAGGGCGGGCAGCTCTGGAAACACCATATATTTT.

This clonotype was seen only a few times. The CDR3 sequence is CASSQDLNRGGNEQFF. As DNA, the CDR3 is TGCGCCAGCAGCCAAGATTTGAACAGGGGGGGCAATGAGCAGTTCTTC. This chain connects TRBV4-3 to TRBJ2-1; D may be TRBD1 (8 bases). V lost 0 bases, J lost 6 bases, and 15 bases lay in between. The CDR3 runs to 16 residues. Germline V gives CDR1 LGHNA, CDR2 YSLEER.

This clonotype was detected once. The chain recombines TRBV20-1 with TRBJ1-2, with D unresolved. CDR1 and CDR2 (germline): DFQATT, SNEGSKA (reference sequence). Trimming shortened V by 4 bases and J by 7 bases, and 16 bases separated the two germline ends. The CDR3 has 13 residues. The CDR3 nucleotides are TGCAGTGCTACCCTCCAGGCAGCGGCTGGCTACACCTTC. As protein: CSATLQAAAGYTF.

This clonotype was seen many times. The rearrangement uses TRBV3-1 and TRBJ1-2; D remains ambiguous. The CDR3 length is 12 residues. Germline V gene sequence: CDR1 LGHDT, CDR2 YNNKEL (reference sequence). Trimming shortened V by 1 base and J by 7 bases, and 7 bases separated the two germline ends. CDR3 region: CASSQAERGYTF. The CDR3 DNA is TGTGCCAGCAGCCAAGCGGAGCGTGGCTACACCTTC.

The chain joins TRBV4-3 to TRBJ2-6; the D is unclear. Looked up from germline, CDR1 is LGHNA and CDR2 is YSLEER. The CDR3 loop spans 16 amino acids. V was cut by 2 bases and J by 0 bases, with 8 bases left in between. CDR3 protein: CASSQQALSGANVLTF. CDR3 nucleotides: TGCGCCAGCAGCCAACAGGCTCTCTCTGGGGCCAACGTCCTGACTTTC.

This sequence joins TRBV5-1 and TRBJ1-2, with D possibly TRBD1 on 5 matching bases. The CDR3 has 15 amino acids. Trimming took off 4 bases at V and 6 bases at J, with 19 bases between the two ends. Germline V gives CDR1 SGHRS, CDR2 YFSETQ. CDR3 protein: CASSPTRSWGNGYTF. The CDR3 nucleotides are TGCGCCAGCAGCCCCACGCGGAGCTGGGGGAATGGCTACACCTTC.

This clonotype has at least ten counts. The chain links TRBV20-1 to TRBJ1-1; 7 bases match TRBD1. With V trimmed by 3 bases and J by 1 base, 2 bases remained unmatched. Germline V gene data show CDR1 as DFQATT and CDR2 as SNEGSKA (reference sequence). The CDR3 spans 13 residues. The CDR3 nucleotides read TGCAGTGCTAGTGGGGACAGGAACACTGAAGCTTTCTTT. Protein product: CSASGDRNTEAFF.

This clonotype was counted at least ten times. Because the CDR3's place on the DNA is in doubt, the DNA is left out and the CDR3 is given as listed by TCRdb. The chain couples TRBV12-3 or TRBV12-4 to TRBJ2-5; the table's D call of TRBD1 was not tested on the DNA. The CDR3 spans 15 residues, counting both ends. The CDR3: CASSFGPGGQETQYF.

This clonotype has a count of ten or more. This chain links TRBV7-2 with TRBJ2-3; a weak D match, TRBD1 (6 bases). The length of the CDR3 is 14 residues. CDR1 and CDR2 (germline): SGHTA, FQGNSA. Trimming stripped 4 bases from V and 6 bases from J, with 14 bases between. CDR3 bases: TGTGCCAGCAGCTGGGGGCAAGCCGGGGATACGCAGTATTTT. Protein: CASSWGQAGDTQYF.

This clonotype has more than one count but fewer than ten. The chain combines TRBV15 with TRBJ1-5; D call uncertain. The CDR3 consists of 17 residues. From germline, CDR1 is LNHNV and CDR2 YYDKDF (reference sequence). Trimming took off 2 bases at V and 0 bases at J, with 14 bases between the two ends. The CDR3 DNA sequence: TGTGCCACCAGCAGACCCCCCAGTGGGTATAGCAATCAGCCCCAGCATTTT. The encoded protein is CATSRPPSGYSNQPQHF.

This chain connects TRBV6-1 to TRBJ2-5, with 12 bases matching TRBD1. Per germline, CDR1 MNHNS and CDR2 SASEGT. The ends lost 6 bases at V and 2 bases at J; junction bases unmatched: 7. This CDR3 has 16 amino acids. CDR3 coding DNA: TGTGCCAGCAGCCCCGGGACAGGGGGCAGGCAAGAGACCCAGTACTTC. Its translation is CASSPGTGGRQETQYF.

This chain connects TRBV20-1 to TRBJ2-1; 9 bases fit TRBD2. CDR3 length: 17 amino acids. Unmatched junction bases numbered 13, after V lost 2 bases and J lost 5 bases. The germline V gene has CDR1 DFQATT and CDR2 SNEGSKA (reference sequence). The CDR3 DNA reads TGCAGTGCTAGAACTATACAGCCTAGCGGGACCCACAATGAGCAGTTCTTC. Translated, it gives CSARTIQPSGTHNEQFF.

There are many counts of this clonotype. This chain joins TRBV7-9 and TRBJ2-5; possible D gene TRBD2, 6 bases. This CDR3 is built from 14 residues. V dropped 4 bases and J dropped 4 bases, with 13 bases sitting between them. Germline V lookup: CDR1 SEHNR, CDR2 FQNEAQ (reference sequence). CDR3: CASSYTVGRETQYF. In nucleotides, the CDR3 is TGTGCCAGCAGCTACACGGTCGGGAGAGAGACCCAGTACTTC. Complete variable domain (other parts from reference TRBV7-9 and TRBJ2-5): DTGVSQNPRHKITKRGQNVTFRCDPISEHNRLYWYRQTLGQGPEFLTYFQNEAQLEKSRLLSDRFSAERPKGSFSTLEIQRTEQGDSAMYLCASSYTVGRETQYFGPGTRLLVL.

The chain joins TRBV28 to TRBJ1-4; 7 bases agree with TRBD1. Trimming cost V 6 bases and J 5 bases; bases outside gene matches: 6. Germline assignment: CDR1 MDHEN and CDR2 SYDVKM. This CDR3 has 14 amino acids. DNA of the CDR3: TGTGCCAGCAGAAAACAGGGGTACAATGAAAAACTGTTTTTT. Protein product: CASRKQGYNEKLFF.

Ten or more counts support this clonotype. The chain carries TRBV6-2 or TRBV6-3 and TRBJ2-3, with no clear D. Germline CDR1 is MNHEY and CDR2 is SVGEGT. V lost 4 bases and J 7 bases, leaving 9 bases between the germline ends. The CDR3 sequence is 12 residues long. The CDR3 sequence: CASSSSSYTQYF. In DNA form, the CDR3 reads TGTGCCAGCAGTTCCTCCTCGTATACGCAGTATTTT.

This clonotype was detected ten times or more. The chain carries TRBV20-1 and TRBJ2-1; no clear D. The CDR3 is 10 amino acids. Germline values: CDR1 DFQATT, CDR2 SNEGSKA (reference sequence). V shed 5 bases and J shed 5 bases, with 4 bases lying between them. Written as DNA, the CDR3 is TGCAGTGCTGGTAACAATGAGCAGTTCTTC. Its protein is CSAGNNEQFF.

V is TRBV7-2 and J is TRBJ2-7; 8 bases align to TRBD1. Germline CDR1 SGHTA, CDR2 FQGNSA. The V and J ends lost 3 bases and 2 bases, in that order; junction bases with no gene match: 3. This CDR3 region has 14 residues. CDR3 coding DNA: TGTGCCAGCAGCTTTCAGGGGGCCACCTACGAGCAGTACTTC. This codes for CASSFQGATYEQYF.

This clonotype has ten or more counts. The chain joins TRBV20-1 to TRBJ1-1, with no clear D. Germline-derived CDR1 and CDR2 are DFQATT and SNEGSKA (reference sequence). The CDR3 sequence is 11 residues long. With 4 bases removed from V and 2 bases from J, the gap between germline ends came to 5 bases. The CDR3 DNA sequence: TGCAGTGCTACTAAAAACACTGAAGCTTTCTTT. Its translation is CSATKNTEAFF.

With respect to this clonotype: A read error is likely, as this CDR3 ends without the conserved phenylalanine or tryptophan. The gene calls are TRBV24-1 and TRBJ2-1, with TRBD2 as a possible D gene (5 bases). CDR1 KGHDR and CDR2 SFDVKD come from the germline V gene. Trimming took 0 bases from V and 0 from J, leaving 11 bases between them. CDR3 size: 17 residues. The DNA of the CDR3 is TGTGCCACCAGTGATTTGGAGGGAACTAACTCCTACAATGAGCAGTTCTCC. Amino acid sequence: CATSDLEGTNSYNEQFS.

As for this clonotype: The germline gene is not matched at one end of the junction; a read error may be the cause. The chain carries TRBV7-2 and TRBJ1-2; D possibly corresponds to TRBD1 (6 bases). The CDR3 is 14 amino acids. Germline CDR1 and CDR2: SGHTA and FQGNSA. CDR3 sequence: CASSPTGGGGGYVF. CDR3 DNA sequence: TGTGCCAGCAGTCCGACAGGTGGGGGAGGCGGCTACGTCTTC.

Concerning this clonotype: This may come from a read error, since a much larger clone is one base off. The chain links TRBV6-1 to TRBJ2-7; TRBD2 is a possible D gene (5 bases). The CDR3 loop spans 14 amino acids. The ends were cut back, 8 bases at V and 0 bases at J, with 14 bases in the middle. Germline lookup yields CDR1 MNHNS and CDR2 SASEGT. The CDR3 DNA reads as TGTGCCAGCGGTAGGAGGCAGTCCTCCTACGAGCAGTACTTC. Protein product: CASGRRQSSYEQYF.

This clonotype was found a few times. The chain is built from TRBV9 and TRBJ1-1; D not resolved. The ends were cut back, 1 base at V and 1 base at J, with 5 bases in the middle. The germline V gene encodes CDR1 SGDLS and CDR2 YYNGEE. The CDR3 covers 13 residues. The CDR3 loop is CASSVKTNTEAFF. The CDR3 DNA sequence: TGTGCCAGCAGCGTAAAGACGAACACTGAAGCTTTCTTT.

This clonotype came up many times. This chain links TRBV20-1 with TRBJ1-2; D is ambiguous. The ends were cut back, 0 bases at V and 8 bases at J, with 10 bases in the middle. CDR1 DFQATT and CDR2 SNEGSKA come from the germline V gene (reference sequence). The CDR3 loop spans 12 amino acids. The CDR3 sequence: CSARDLARGYTF. As DNA, the CDR3 is TGCAGTGCTAGAGATCTGGCCCGCGGCTACACCTTC.